The next 2 T cell receptor beta chains were all read from a single sample in a study of T-cell memory formation after mild COVID-19. TCRdb used MiXCR to reprocess the 5' RACE reads, holding one entry per CDR3 protein. Here the sample spans about 170,000 distinct CDR3 sequences, under 15% being singletons. The material sequenced was PBMCs or a T cell subset sorted from them (not recorded which). The receptors were gathered from a man aged 18 to 29 who had mild COVID-19 (a few samples of this study predate the infection). Cell type and time point are not known.

The chain links TRBV6-6 to TRBJ1-6, with a weak D call TRBD1 (5 bases). The CDR3 loop spans 14 amino acids. The V end was cut by 5 bases, the J end by 7 bases, with 12 bases between. Germline V gives CDR1 MNHNY, CDR2 SVGAGI (reference sequence). CDR3 sequence reads: CASSNAGTNSPLHF. The CDR3 DNA follows: TGTGCCAGCAGTAATGCGGGGACCAATTCACCCCTCCACTTT.

The table lists this clonotype with a few counts. The chain combines TRBV2 with TRBJ2-1, with a weak D call TRBD1 (6 bases). This CDR3 has 14 residues. Germline V gene data show CDR1 as SNHLY and CDR2 as FYNNEI. V was shortened by 7 bases and J by 4 bases, with 14 bases between the two germline ends. The CDR3 DNA is TGTGCCAGCACAGGGGCGCTATTGTACAATGAGCAGTTCTTC. This translates into CASTGALLYNEQFF.